This TCR beta chain comes out of a study of T cells after posttransplantation cyclophosphamide. With respect to this clone: What it recognizes is unknown.

Study-wide points: Later blood repertoires were often dominated by clones from the donor CD8+ memory compartment. Tissue-infiltrating T cells from skin or gut overlapped little with blood T cells. TRB clonality was highly associated with recipient CMV seropositivity and reactivation.

V lost 0 bases to trimming and J lost 6 bases, with 15 bases between them. Germline values: CDR1 MGHRA, CDR2 YSYEKL. The CDR3 spans 15 residues. TCRdb's table, derived via immunoSEQ multiplex PCR, lists solely in-frame clones and lacks some. The sample lists about 2,600 clones; roughly two thirds were seen once. Cyclophosphamide on days +3 and +4 followed busulfan-fludarabine conditioning and a marrow graft. The sequence was obtained from a female patient in her fifties or sixties who received an allogeneic stem cell transplant from a related donor, was CMV-positive, and had no GVHD. The T cells may partly be graft donor cells. The chain carries TRBV4-1 and TRBJ2-7, with D perhaps TRBD1 (5 bases). The starting material was PBMCs, obtained 30 days after allogeneic stem cell transplant with posttransplant cyclophosphamide. CDR3 nucleotide sequence: TGCGCCAGCAGCCAAGAGGGGCAGACCCCTCGCGAGCAGTACTTC. Its translation is CASSQEGQTPREQYF.